The rows below give T cell receptor beta chains drawn from one sample of a study of CD8 T cells in ankylosing spondylitis. TCRdb ran MiXCR on the 5' RACE reads and lists one entry per CDR3 protein. The profile shows about 500,000 distinct CDR3 sequences, roughly 5% of them singletons. Sequenced: blood, either unsorted or a sorted T cell fraction (not recorded which). These receptors were taken from a male donor with ankylosing spondylitis. The CDR3 runs from the conserved cysteine through the conserved F or W. The D gene is left open where the match is weak. A clone size is listed for some rows: how often the clone was seen (once, few, many), or a class if it is expanded.

D,size,J,V,CDR3,DNA
TRBD1,many,TRBJ2-7,TRBV10-3,CAIRDRGSREQYF,TGTGCCATCAGGGACAGGGGTTCACGCGAGCAGTACTTC
TRBD1,many,TRBJ2-5,TRBV20-1,CSAGDSSLQETQYF,TGCAGTGCAGGGGACAGCTCCCTGCAAGAGACCCAGTACTTC
NA,many,TRBJ1-3,TRBV5-1,CASSLEGGTSGNTIYF,TGCGCCAGCAGCTTGGAGGGGGGTACCTCTGGAAACACCATATATTTT
TRBD2,many,TRBJ2-5,TRBV20-1,CSARDPAGEAETQYF,TGCAGTGCTAGAGATCCTGCGGGAGAGGCGGAGACCCAGTACTTC
TRBD1,NA,TRBJ2-7,TRBV19,CASSTSGTGPYEQYF,TGTGCCAGTAGTACCTCCGGGACAGGTCCGTACGAGCAGTACTTC
NA,NA,TRBJ2-3,TRBV20-1,CSARGGWGGTSTDTQYF,TGCAGTGCTAGGGGGGGATGGGGTGGTACTAGCACAGATACGCAGTATTTT
NA,many,TRBJ1-1,TRBV28,CASTLWGTGNTEAFF,TGTGCCAGCACCCTTTGGGGAACAGGGAACACTGAAGCTTTCTTT
NA,many,TRBJ2-1,TRBV1,CTSSRDGAGVHNEQFF,TGCACCAGCAGCAGGGATGGGGCGGGAGTCCACAATGAGCAGTTCTTC
NA,many,TRBJ2-5,TRBV29-1,CSVAKPQETQYF,TGCAGCGTTGCAAAACCACAAGAGACCCAGTACTTC
NA,many,TRBJ1-3,TRBV4-2,CASSLGGTIGNTIYF,TGTGCCAGCAGCCTGGGCGGGACCATTGGAAACACCATATATTTT
NA,many,TRBJ1-2,TRBV5-5,CASSLVARTEGHYGYTF,TGTGCCAGCAGCTTGGTCGCCCGGACCGAAGGGCACTATGGCTACACCTTC
NA,few,TRBJ2-1,TRBV5-1,CASSLAPGSSYNEQFF,TGCGCCAGCAGCTTGGCCCCTGGAAGCTCCTACAATGAGCAGTTCTTC
TRBD2,many,TRBJ2-3,TRBV20-1,CSARVFSGGPDTQYF,TGCAGTGCTAGAGTATTTAGCGGGGGGCCTGATACGCAGTATTTT
NA,NA,TRBJ2-1,TRBV27,CASSLWTVGEQFF,TGTGCCAGCAGTTTATGGACCGTCGGTGAGCAGTTCTTC
NA,few,TRBJ1-1,TRBV28,CASSLFYSLGHEAFF,TGTGCCAGCAGTTTATTCTACTCATTGGGACACGAAGCTTTCTTT
NA,many,TRBJ2-3,TRBV29-1,CSVGVFTQYF,TGCAGCGTTGGGGTGTTTACGCAGTATTTT
NA,many,TRBJ1-5,TRBV12-3/TRBV12-4,CASSLGVLGFQPQHF,TGTGCCAGCAGTCTGGGAGTTTTGGGTTTTCAGCCCCAGCATTTT
NA,few,TRBJ1-2,TRBV3-1,CATQGGPGYYGYTF,TGTGCCACCCAGGGAGGGCCAGGCTATTATGGCTACACCTTC
NA,few,TRBJ2-1,TRBV5-1,CASRAVDRDLYNEQFF,TGCGCCAGCCGAGCAGTAGACAGAGATCTCTACAATGAGCAGTTCTTC
NA,many,TRBJ1-5,TRBV12-3/TRBV12-4,CASSHGTGNRPQHF,TGTGCCAGCAGTCACGGGACCGGCAATCGGCCCCAGCATTTT
TRBD1,NA,TRBJ1-2,TRBV6-2/TRBV6-3,CASSRGGQGRYGYTF,TGTGCCAGCAGTAGGGGGGGACAGGGACGATACGGCTACACCTTC
NA,NA,TRBJ2-3,TRBV7-9,CASSLGVTDTDTQYF,TGTGCCAGCAGCTTAGGTGTCACAGACACAGATACGCAGTATTTT
TRBD2,few,TRBJ2-1,TRBV7-2,CASSPGGVLDNEQFF,TGTGCCAGCAGCCCGGGGGGGGTCCTCGACAATGAGCAGTTCTTC
NA,many,TRBJ1-1,TRBV7-8,CASSLGSDTEAFF,TGTGCCAGCAGCTTGGGGTCGGACACTGAAGCTTTCTTT
TRBD1,few,TRBJ2-2,TRBV7-2,CASSPRGQGIGGELFF,TGTGCCAGCAGCCCGAGGGGGCAGGGTATAGGAGGGGAGCTGTTTTTT
TRBD2,many,TRBJ2-1,TRBV3-1,CASSSGGIGNEQFF,TGTGCCAGCAGCTCGGGGGGAATCGGCAATGAGCAGTTCTTC
NA,many,TRBJ1-2,TRBV15,CATSRVPNYGYTF,TGTGCCACCAGCAGAGTCCCTAACTATGGCTACACCTTC
NA,many,TRBJ2-3,TRBV5-1,CASAVTRVTDTQYF,TGCGCCAGCGCAGTGACGAGGGTTACGGATACGCAGTATTTT
NA,few,TRBJ2-2,TRBV24-1,CATRVGDTGELFF,TGTGCCACCCGCGTGGGGGACACCGGGGAGCTGTTTTTT
NA,many,TRBJ2-2,TRBV5-6,CASSLRPGVTGELFF,TGTGCCAGCAGCTTGAGGCCCGGGGTGACCGGGGAGCTGTTTTTT
NA,many,TRBJ1-1,TRBV18,CASSPLTGGSTEAFF,TGTGCCAGCTCACCACTAACAGGAGGAAGCACTGAAGCTTTCTTT
TRBD1,few,TRBJ1-1,TRBV25-1,CASSGTGAPNTEAFF,TGTGCCAGCAGTGGGACAGGGGCCCCCAACACTGAAGCTTTCTTT
NA,many,TRBJ2-3,TRBV5-1,CASSAHRADTDTQYF,TGCGCCAGCAGCGCCCACAGGGCCGACACAGATACGCAGTATTTT
NA,NA,TRBJ1-5,TRBV6-2/TRBV6-3,CASSYSGGGQPQHF,TGTGCCAGCAGTTACTCGGGGGGCGGTCAGCCCCAGCATTTT
NA,many,TRBJ2-5,TRBV29-1,CSVEDGGETQYF,TGCAGCGTTGAAGATGGAGGGGAGACCCAGTACTTC
TRBD1,few,TRBJ1-2,TRBV28,CASSNGQGDWYGYTF,TGTGCCAGCAGTAACGGACAGGGAGATTGGTATGGCTACACCTTC
TRBD2,many,TRBJ2-5,TRBV7-9,CASSFLAGLAETQYF,TGTGCCAGCAGCTTTTTAGCGGGCCTCGCGGAGACCCAGTACTTC
NA,few,TRBJ2-7,TRBV6-5,CASSYGGLRAYEQYF,TGTGCCAGCAGTTACGGGGGCTTGAGGGCCTACGAGCAGTACTTC